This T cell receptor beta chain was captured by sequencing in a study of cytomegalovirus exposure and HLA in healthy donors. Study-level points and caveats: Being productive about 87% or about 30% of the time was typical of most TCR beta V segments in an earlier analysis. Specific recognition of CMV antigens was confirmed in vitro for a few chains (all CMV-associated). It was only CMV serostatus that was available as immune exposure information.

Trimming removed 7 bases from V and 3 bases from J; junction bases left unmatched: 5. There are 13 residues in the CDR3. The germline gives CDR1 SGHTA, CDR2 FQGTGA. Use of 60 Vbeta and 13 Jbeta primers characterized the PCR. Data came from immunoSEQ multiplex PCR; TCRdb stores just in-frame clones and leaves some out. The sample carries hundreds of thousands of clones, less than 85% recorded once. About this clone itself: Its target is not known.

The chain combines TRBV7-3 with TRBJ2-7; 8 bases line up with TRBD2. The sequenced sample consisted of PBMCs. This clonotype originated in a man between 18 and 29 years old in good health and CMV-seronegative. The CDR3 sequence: CASKNRGGYEQYF. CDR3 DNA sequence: TGTGCCAGCAAAAATCGGGGGGGCTACGAGCAGTACTTC.